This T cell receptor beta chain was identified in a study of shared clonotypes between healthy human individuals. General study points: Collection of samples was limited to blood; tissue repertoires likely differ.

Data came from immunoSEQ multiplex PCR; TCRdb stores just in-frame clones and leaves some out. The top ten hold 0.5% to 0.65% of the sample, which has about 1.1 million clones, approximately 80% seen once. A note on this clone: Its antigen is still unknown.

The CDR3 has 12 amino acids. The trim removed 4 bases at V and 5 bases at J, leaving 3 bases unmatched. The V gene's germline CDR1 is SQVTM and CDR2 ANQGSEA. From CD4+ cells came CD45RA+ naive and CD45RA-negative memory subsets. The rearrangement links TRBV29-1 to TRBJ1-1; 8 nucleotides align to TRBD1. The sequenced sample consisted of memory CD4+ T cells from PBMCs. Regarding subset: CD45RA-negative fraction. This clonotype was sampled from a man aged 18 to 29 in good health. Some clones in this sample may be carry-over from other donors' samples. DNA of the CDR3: TGCAGCGTTGGCGACAGGGGAACTGAAGCTTTCTTT. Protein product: CSVGDRGTEAFF.